The 27 T cell receptor beta chains below come from one sample, sequenced in a study of identical twins. TCRdb ran MiXCR on the 5' RACE reads and lists one entry per CDR3 protein. Altogether around 300,000 distinct CDR3 sequences are present, 8% to 9% being singletons, with the ten largest covering roughly 2%. These data are also associated with another study on yellow fever vaccine responses in identical twins.

Sequenced: memory (CD45RO+) T cells sorted from blood. All receptors come from a woman under 30 in good health.

This clonotype was detected many times. This sequence joins TRBV28 and TRBJ1-2; D ambiguous. Trimming removed 6 bases at V and 7 bases at J, with 15 bases between. Germline V CDR1 and CDR2: MDHEN, SYDVKM. This CDR3 comprises 13 residues. CDR3 sequence (DNA): TGTGCCAGCAGCCTCCCGTGGGGATTTGGCTACACCTTC. It specifies CASSLPWGFGYTF.

The chain uses TRBV11-3 and TRBJ2-2; the match to TRBD1 covers 10 bases. This CDR3 comprises 16 residues. Germline CDR1 reads SGHNT; CDR2 reads YENEEA. V dropped 5 bases and J dropped 1; count of bases not matched to a gene: 4. The CDR3 nucleotides are TGTGCCAGCAGCCCTGGGACAGGGGAGAACACCGGGGAGCTGTTTTTT. Residues: CASSPGTGENTGELFF.

This clonotype was seen ten or more times. This sequence joins TRBV7-9 and TRBJ1-5; 9 bases align to TRBD1. Germline CDR1 is SEHNR and CDR2 is FQNEAQ (reference sequence). The length of the CDR3 is 15 residues. Germline trimming cut 5 bases from V and 3 bases from J; bases unmatched to any gene: 5. In DNA, the CDR3 is TGTGCCAGCAGCCAGGGGACAGGGATCAATCAGCCCCAGCATTTT. Residues: CASSQGTGINQPQHF.

The chain is built from TRBV20-1 and TRBJ2-7; 11 bases fit TRBD2. The V gene's germline CDR1 is DFQATT and CDR2 SNEGSKA (reference sequence). This CDR3 spans 14 amino acids. J was trimmed by 5 bases and V by 5 bases; bases with no gene match: 8. CDR3 coding DNA: TGCAGTGCTCGATCACTAGCGGGAGATCACGAGCAGTACTTC. It codes for CSARSLAGDHEQYF.

This clonotype occurred a few times. The chain recombines TRBV20-1 with TRBJ2-3; D call uncertain. With 6 bases removed from V and 5 bases from J, the gap between germline ends came to 12 bases. Germline loops: CDR1 DFQATT, CDR2 SNEGSKA (reference sequence). This CDR3 has 12 residues. The CDR3, as DNA: TGCAGTGCCGCGTTTGCACAAGATACGCAGTATTTT. Protein: CSAAFAQDTQYF.

This clonotype was seen more than once but under ten times. The chain carries TRBV18 and TRBJ2-1; D is undetermined. V was shortened by 3 bases and J by 6 bases, with 6 bases between the two germline ends. CDR3 size: 12 residues. The V gene's germline CDR1 is KGHSH and CDR2 LQKENI. In DNA form, the CDR3 reads TGTGCCAGCTCACCGACAAGCAATGAGCAGTTCTTC. It encodes CASSPTSNEQFF.

This clonotype was counted between two and nine times. The chain couples TRBV12-3 or TRBV12-4 to TRBJ2-5, with a possible D match to TRBD1 (6 bases). Trimming removed 3 bases from V and 5 bases from J, with 10 bases in between. The length of the CDR3 is 13 residues. The CDR3 protein is CASSLRGNETQYF. DNA for the CDR3: TGTGCCAGCAGTTTGAGGGGGAACGAGACCCAGTACTTC.

The genes are TRBV20-1 and TRBJ2-1, with 11 nucleotides matching TRBD2. Trimming took 1 base from V and 5 from J; bases not matched to a gene: 10. The CDR3 runs 17 residues. The germline V gene encodes CDR1 DFQATT and CDR2 SNEGSKA (reference sequence). CDR3 sequence: CSARGGLAVLRNNEQFF. The CDR3 DNA reads as TGCAGTGCTAGAGGGGGACTAGCGGTCCTACGTAACAATGAGCAGTTCTTC.

This clonotype showed up just a few times. The chain joins TRBV10-3 to TRBJ2-7; tentatively, D is TRBD2 (6 bases). Per germline, CDR1 ENHRY and CDR2 SYGVKD. This CDR3 has 12 residues. V lost 2 bases, J lost 7 bases, and 9 bases lay in between. In DNA, the CDR3 is TGTGCCATCAGTGAGCGGGCGGGGGAGCAGTACGTC. Translation: CAISERAGEQYV.

This clonotype was recorded at least ten times. This rearrangement joins TRBV5-1 to TRBJ2-7, with D possibly being TRBD1 or TRBD2 (5 bases each). The CDR3 has 15 residues. With 1 base removed from V and 4 bases from J, the gap between germline ends came to 15 bases. Germline loops: CDR1 SGHRS, CDR2 YFSETQ. The CDR3 reads CASSLSPDWGYEQYF. In DNA, the CDR3 is TGCGCCAGCAGCTTGTCCCCGGACTGGGGGTACGAGCAGTACTTC.

This clonotype was seen ten or more times. The V call is TRBV12-3 or TRBV12-4, the J call TRBJ2-3; 8 positions match TRBD2. J gave up 6 bases and V 2 bases, and 7 bases lay outside the gene matches. The CDR3 totals 15 residues. CDR3 in DNA: TGTGCCAGCAGTTTATCGAGCGGGAGAGCGGATACGCAGTATTTT. Translating gives CASSLSSGRADTQYF.

This clonotype showed up just a few times. The chain is built from TRBV2 and TRBJ2-5; 7 nucleotides match TRBD1. The germline V gene encodes CDR1 SNHLY and CDR2 FYNNEI. The CDR3 is made up of 13 amino acids. V was clipped by 6 bases and J by 2 bases; unmatched bases: 3. CDR3 protein: CASRGQLQETQYF. CDR3 sequence (DNA): TGTGCCAGCAGGGGACAGCTACAAGAGACCCAGTACTTC.

This clonotype was observed many times. The chain recombines TRBV28 with TRBJ2-2; D unclear. This CDR3 region has 14 residues. Trimming stripped 3 bases from V and 4 bases from J, with 9 bases between. CDR1 is MDHEN, CDR2 SYDVKM, per germline. CDR3 nucleotide sequence: TGTGCCAGCAGTTTCTTGGTACGCACCGGGGAGCTGTTTTTT. The encoded protein is CASSFLVRTGELFF.

This clonotype showed up many times. The rearrangement links TRBV3-1 to TRBJ2-1, with a tentative D call TRBD2 (6 bases). This CDR3 is 17 amino acids long. The V gene lost 2 bases and the J gene lost 2 bases, with 16 bases spanning the gap. Germline V gives CDR1 LGHDT, CDR2 YNNKEL (reference sequence). The CDR3 DNA reads TGTGCCAGCAGCCAATTTGGTGGGAGGAATGCCTACAATGAGCAGTTCTTC. Its protein is CASSQFGGRNAYNEQFF.

This sequence joins TRBV6-1 and TRBJ1-6; no definite D call. Germline loops: CDR1 MNHNS, CDR2 SASEGT. The CDR3 totals 13 residues. Trimming cost V 6 bases and J 7 bases, with 10 bases left between them. CDR3 DNA: TGTGCCAGCAGGACATCGGGAAATTCACCCCTCCACTTT. It yields the protein CASRTSGNSPLHF.

This clonotype came up many times. The chain recombines TRBV10-3 with TRBJ2-3; possible D gene TRBD1, 6 bases. The CDR3 is made up of 16 amino acids. V was clipped by 0 bases and J by 2 bases, with 12 bases between them. Germline-derived CDR1 and CDR2 are ENHRY and SYGVKD. CDR3 sequence: CAISESATGNTDTQYF. For the CDR3, the DNA is TGTGCCATCAGTGAGTCTGCCACAGGGAACACAGATACGCAGTATTTT.

This clonotype was picked up many times. The genes are TRBV20-1 and TRBJ2-3, with 12 bases that match TRBD1. V lost 5 bases and J lost 7; bases outside the gene matches: 10. This CDR3 is built from 15 residues. CDR1 DFQATT and CDR2 SNEGSKA come from the germline V gene (reference sequence). The CDR3 loop reads CSAAHRDRGQYTQYF. CDR3 sequence (DNA): TGCAGTGCTGCCCACCGGGACAGGGGGCAATATACGCAGTATTTT.

The sample holds a few counts of this clonotype. The chain joins TRBV6-1 to TRBJ2-1; TRBD2 matches at 10 bases. Trimming took 7 bases from V and 5 from J; bases not matched to a gene: 8. The germline V gene encodes CDR1 MNHNS and CDR2 SASEGT. CDR3 length: 15 residues. The CDR3 DNA follows: TGTGCCAGCAACGACCTAGCGGGGGTCCACAATGAGCAGTTCTTC. This sequence encodes CASNDLAGVHNEQFF.

There are many counts of this clonotype. The J gene is TRBJ2-1, the V gene TRBV5-1, with a tentative D call TRBD2 (5 bases). This CDR3 has 12 amino acids. Germline CDR1 is SGHRS and CDR2 is YFSETQ. V was cut by 5 bases and J by 8 bases, with 11 bases left in between. CDR3 in amino acids: CASSTGNDEQFF. CDR3 DNA: TGCGCCAGCAGTACGGGGAACGATGAGCAGTTCTTC.

This clonotype has only a few counts. V gene TRBV19 combines with J gene TRBJ1-5; TRBD1 matches 9 bases. The CDR3 spans 16 residues. In germline, CDR1 is LNHDA, CDR2 SQIVND (reference sequence). V was clipped by 7 bases and J by 5 bases; unmatched bases: 12. CDR3 in DNA: TGTGCCAGTACAAACACCGGGACAGGGTCCCATCAGCCCCAGCATTTT. It specifies CASTNTGTGSHQPQHF.

This clonotype appeared a few times. The genes are TRBV4-1 and TRBJ2-3, with a possible D match to TRBD1 (5 bases). V was trimmed by 2 bases and J by 4 bases, leaving 13 bases between them. The CDR3 is made up of 15 amino acids. Germline V gene data show CDR1 as MGHRA and CDR2 as YSYEKL. CDR3 nucleotides: TGCGCCAGCAGCCAACCGATCAGGGCGGCAGATACGCAGTATTTT. Translation gives CASSQPIRAADTQYF.

This clonotype was counted between two and nine times. The chain couples TRBV10-3 to TRBJ2-3; 10 bases fit TRBD2. The CDR3 is made up of 15 amino acids. V shed 11 bases, J shed 3 bases, and the junction held 11 bases outside the gene matches. The germline V gene encodes CDR1 ENHRY and CDR2 SYGVKD. CDR3 protein: CASSGGVGITDTQYF. In nucleotides, the CDR3 is TGTGCCTCCAGCGGGGGGGTAGGGATAACAGATACGCAGTATTTT.

This clonotype was seen many times. This chain links TRBV28 with TRBJ1-3; D call uncertain. The V gene's germline CDR1 is MDHEN and CDR2 SYDVKM. The ends were cut back, 8 bases at V and 4 bases at J, with 9 bases in the middle. This CDR3 has 12 residues. The CDR3 DNA sequence: TGTGCCAGCGAGGACCGGGGAAACACCATATATTTT. Translating it yields CASEDRGNTIYF.

This clonotype was detected a few times. J is TRBJ2-3 and V is TRBV2; D unclear. The CDR3 loop spans 15 amino acids. Per germline, CDR1 SNHLY and CDR2 FYNNEI. Trimming removed 7 bases from V and 0 bases from J, with 14 bases in between. The CDR3 DNA is TGTGCCAGCACTAACGAACAGTCAAGCACAGATACGCAGTATTTT. Protein sequence: CASTNEQSSTDTQYF.

This clonotype has more than one count but fewer than ten. This chain connects TRBV24-1 to TRBJ2-1; 9 positions match TRBD2. With V trimmed by 2 bases and J by 7 bases, 8 bases remained unmatched. This CDR3 is built from 16 residues. Germline V gene sequence: CDR1 KGHDR, CDR2 SFDVKD. CDR3 nucleotide sequence: TGTGCCACCAGTGATTACGGTAGCGGGGGAAAGAATGAGCAGTTCTTC. This gives the protein CATSDYGSGGKNEQFF.

This clonotype has a count of ten or more. The chain carries TRBV29-1 and TRBJ1-2; D uncertain. V was shortened by 5 bases and J by 1 base, with 5 bases between the two germline ends. This CDR3 region has 11 residues. Germline-derived CDR1 and CDR2 are SQVTM and ANQGSEA. The CDR3 DNA follows: TGCAGCGTTATGTTTAACTATGGCTACACCTTC. As protein: CSVMFNYGYTF.

The chain is built from TRBV5-5 and TRBJ2-1, with 9 nucleotides matching TRBD1. The J segment lost 6 bases and the V segment lost 4 bases, leaving 17 bases of the junction unmatched. The CDR3 spans 18 residues. Per the germline V gene, CDR1 is SGHKS and CDR2 is YYEKEE (reference sequence). The DNA of the CDR3 is TGTGCCAGCAGCCGAAGCCCGGGACAGGGAACTACTGTCAATGAGCAGTTCTTC. Amino acids: CASSRSPGQGTTVNEQFF. Full variable domain (outside the CDR3, taken from reference TRBV5-5 and TRBJ2-1): DAGVTQSPTHLIKTRGQQVTLRCSPISGHKSVSWYQQVLGQGPQFIFQYYEKEERGRGNFPDRFSARQFPNYSSELNVNALLLGDSALYLCASSRSPGQGTTVNEQFFGPGTRLTVL.